Listed here are 19 T cell receptor beta chains from one sample, sequenced in a study of cytomegalovirus exposure and HLA in healthy donors. Primers for the PCR totalled 60 Vbeta and 13 Jbeta. Assay: immunoSEQ multiplex PCR; the TCRdb copy retains only in-frame clones and omits some. Among some 130,000 clones listed, around 77% were seen once. Sequences were obtained from PBMCs. Source of these receptors: a man aged 30 to 45 in good health.

Notes on this clone: One end of the junction is discordant with germline, which a read error may explain. The DNA of the CDR3 is TGTGCCGGTAGTATAATGCCGGGGATGAGCAATCAGCCCCAGCATTTT. Its translation is CAGSIMPGMSNQPQHF. The chain links TRBV19 to TRBJ1-5; no clear D. Germline lookup yields CDR1 LNHDA and CDR2 SQIVND (reference sequence). The CDR3 extends over 16 amino acids.

This chain's CDR3 is CASSLDWSSYNEQFF. CDR3 nucleotides: TGTGCCAGCAGCTTAGATTGGAGCTCCTACAATGAGCAGTTCTTC. The gene calls are TRBV11-3 and TRBJ2-1; D is ambiguous. CDR1 is SGHNT, CDR2 YENEEA, per germline. This CDR3 region has 15 residues. Trimming removed 0 bases at V and 0 bases at J, with 6 bases between. The variable domain in full, with the rest retrieved from reference TRBV11-3 and TRBJ2-1, is EAGVVQSPRYKIIEKKQPVAFWCNPISGHNTLYWYLQNLGQGPELLIRYENEEAVDDSQLPKDRFSAERLKGVDSTLKIQPAELGDSAVYLCASSLDWSSYNEQFFGPGTRLTVL.

The rearrangement links TRBV11-2 to TRBJ2-1, with 7 bases that match TRBD2. The CDR3 extends over 16 amino acids. Germline loops: CDR1 SGHAT, CDR2 FQNNGV. After removal of 4 bases from V and 8 bases from J, the junction contained 14 bases not matched to a gene. The CDR3, as DNA: TGTGCCAGCAGCTCCCCTTTGGGGCGGGAGATCTATGAGCAGTTCTTC. Protein: CASSSPLGREIYEQFF.

Note on this clone: In the same sample, other DNA sequences code for this CDR3. V gene TRBV6-5 combines with J gene TRBJ2-5, with D possibly being TRBD1 (6 bases). V was trimmed by 7 bases and J by 9 bases, leaving 15 bases between them. CDR1 is MNHEY and CDR2 is SVGAGI in the germline V gene. The CDR3 is 12 amino acids. The CDR3 spells CASTDLGQPQYF. The CDR3 DNA sequence: TGTGCCAGCACCGATCTTGGACAGCCCCAGTACTTC.

As for this clone: This same CDR3 is encoded by further DNA sequences in the sample. This chain uses TRBV5-1 with TRBJ2-7, with 8 bases fitting TRBD2. V was pared by 0 bases and J by 0 bases, with 2 bases of the junction left unmatched. The germline gives CDR1 SGHRS, CDR2 YFSETQ. The length of the CDR3 is 15 residues. This CDR3 is CASSLVAGGSYEQYF. The CDR3 DNA sequence: TGCGCCAGCAGCTTGGTTGCGGGGGGCTCCTACGAGCAGTACTTC.

The chain is built from TRBV6-5 and TRBJ2-5, with 8 bases that match TRBD1. The trim removed 6 bases at V and 4 bases at J, leaving 4 bases unmatched. This CDR3 region has 13 residues. The V gene's germline CDR1 is MNHEY and CDR2 SVGAGI. The CDR3 sequence is CASRPGGSETQYF. As DNA, the CDR3 is TGTGCCAGCAGGCCAGGGGGCTCAGAGACCCAGTACTTC.

This chain connects TRBV19 to TRBJ2-7, with a weak D call TRBD2 (5 bases). Germline values: CDR1 LNHDA, CDR2 SQIVND (reference sequence). The CDR3 is 15 residues long. Trimming cost V 3 bases and J 2 bases, with 14 bases left between them. The CDR3 here is CASSISDSGAYEQYF. CDR3 DNA sequence: TGTGCCAGTAGTATCTCTGACTCCGGGGCCTACGAGCAGTACTTC.

This sequence joins TRBV27 and TRBJ2-1; the D gene is possibly TRBD2 (6 bases). CDR1 and CDR2 (germline): MNHEY, SMNVEV (reference sequence). Trimming stripped 3 bases from V and 7 bases from J, with 13 bases between. There are 14 residues in the CDR3. CDR3 nucleotide sequence: TGTGCCAGCAGTTTCGGGAGAACGGGGAATGAGCAGTTCTTC. This translates into CASSFGRTGNEQFF.

This chain's CDR3 is CASSLVGGRTYNEQFF. In DNA, the CDR3 is TGTGCCAGCAGCTTAGTTGGTGGGAGGACTTACAATGAGCAGTTCTTC. This rearrangement joins TRBV7-2 to TRBJ2-1, with D possibly matching TRBD2 (6 bases). The V end was cut by 1 base, the J end by 4 bases, with 14 bases between. Germline lookup yields CDR1 SGHTA and CDR2 FQGNSA. This CDR3 comprises 16 residues.

The chain links TRBV28 to TRBJ2-3; TRBD2 matches at 12 bases. The CDR3 length is 16 residues. Germline values: CDR1 MDHEN, CDR2 SYDVKM. Unmatched junction bases numbered 5, after V lost 5 bases and J lost 2 bases. The chain's CDR3 is CASSHGLAGITDTQYF. CDR3 nucleotides: TGTGCCAGCAGTCATGGACTAGCGGGGATCACAGATACGCAGTATTTT.

In this sample, this clone turned up a few times. This chain uses TRBV27 with TRBJ2-7; D gene ambiguous. Germline V gene sequence: CDR1 MNHEY, CDR2 SMNVEV (reference sequence). The CDR3 length is 13 residues. Trimming cost V 3 bases and J 3 bases, with 9 bases left between them. The CDR3 loop is CASSFSQYYEQYF. CDR3 coding DNA: TGTGCCAGCAGTTTCTCACAGTACTACGAGCAGTACTTC.

This clone was picked up one time. The genes are TRBV6-1 and TRBJ2-7; 10 bases are a match to TRBD2. V shed 2 bases and J 2 bases; nucleotides not matched to a gene: 3. CDR1 MNHNS and CDR2 SASEGT come from the germline V gene. CDR3 length: 15 residues. CDR3 coding DNA: TGTGCCAGCAGTGAATGGACTAGCGGAACCTACGAGCAGTACTTC. Translation gives CASSEWTSGTYEQYF.

CDR3 loop: CASSATTDYEQYF. CDR3 bases: TGTGCCAGCAGCGCCACGACAGACTACGAGCAGTACTTC. The chain couples TRBV7-9 to TRBJ2-7; a weak D match, TRBD1 (5 bases). Germline V gene sequence: CDR1 SEHNR, CDR2 FQNEAQ (reference sequence). The V end was cut by 5 bases, the J end by 3 bases, with 11 bases between. This CDR3 spans 13 amino acids.

The chain uses TRBV15 and TRBJ2-6, with 8 bases matching TRBD1. The CDR3 has 19 residues. V trimming: 0 bases; J trimming: 0 bases; junction bases outside the gene matches: 7. CDR1 is LNHNV and CDR2 is YYDKDF in the germline V gene (reference sequence). This CDR3 reads CATSRDGTGPLSGANVLTF. DNA of the CDR3: TGTGCCACCAGCAGAGATGGGACAGGCCCTCTCTCTGGGGCCAACGTCCTGACTTTC.

Turning to this clone: Other DNA sequences of this sample code for an identical CDR3. The chain is built from TRBV6-6 and TRBJ1-1, with D possibly matching TRBD1 (5 bases). Germline lookup yields CDR1 MNHNY and CDR2 SVGAGI (reference sequence). This CDR3 spans 15 amino acids. Trimming stripped 5 bases from V and 0 bases from J, with 13 bases between. The CDR3 DNA reads as TGTGCCAGCAGTCAGGGTTGGGTGGTGAACACTGAAGCTTTCTTT. As protein: CASSQGWVVNTEAFF.

The chain links TRBV19 to TRBJ2-7; 8 nucleotides match TRBD1. After removal of 3 bases from V and 5 bases from J, the junction contained 12 bases not matched to a gene. Germline V gene data show CDR1 as LNHDA and CDR2 as SQIVND (reference sequence). The CDR3 contains 16 residues. Here the CDR3 DNA reads TGTGCCAGTAGTATTCTTTTGGCAGGGGGCCTCCACGAGCAGTACTTC. As protein: CASSILLAGGLHEQYF.

The chain has TRBV28 and TRBJ2-6; weak D call: TRBD2 (5 bases). Between the trimmed V and J ends, which lost 5 bases and 1 base, there was a span of 9 bases. The CDR3 totals 15 residues. The V gene's germline CDR1 is MDHEN and CDR2 SYDVKM. The CDR3 protein is CASSARGSGANVLTF. Written as DNA, the CDR3 is TGTGCCAGCAGTGCCCGAGGGTCTGGGGCCAACGTCCTGACTTTC.

The chain couples TRBV5-6 to TRBJ2-3, with no clear D. V lost 0 bases and J 1 base, leaving 6 bases between the germline ends. The CDR3 is 14 residues long. The germline CDR1 and CDR2 sequences are SGHDT and YYEEEE. The DNA of the CDR3 is TGTGCCAGCAGCTTGGCGGGTCGCACAGATACGCAGTATTTT. Translation: CASSLAGRTDTQYF. Complete variable domain (other parts from reference TRBV5-6 and TRBJ2-3): DAGVTQSPTHLIKTRGQQVTLRCSPKSGHDTVSWYQQALGQGPQFIFQYYEEEERQRGNFPDRFSGHQFPNYSSELNVNALLLGDSALYLCASSLAGRTDTQYFGPGTRLTVL.

As regards this clone: Other DNA variants within this sample encode the same CDR3. CDR3 in DNA: TGTGCCAGCAGACAGGGAGGGGGAGCCAAAAACATTCAGTACTTC. The encoded protein is CASRQGGGAKNIQYF. The chain employs TRBV28 and TRBJ2-4; D is possibly TRBD2 (7 bases). The CDR3 extends over 15 amino acids. The ends were cut back, 6 bases at V and 0 bases at J, with 12 bases in the middle. Germline assignment: CDR1 MDHEN and CDR2 SYDVKM.